These 28 T cell receptor beta chains originate from one sample sequenced in a study of CD8+ T cells in alopecia areata. The treatment here: oral pan-JAK inhibitor, 5-10 mg twice daily. Punch biopsies of lesional scalp, plus peripheral blood, were taken from alopecia areata patients. TCR sequencing used cDNA made by reverse transcription of extracted RNA. Data came from immunoSEQ multiplex PCR; TCRdb stores just in-frame clones and leaves some out. The table includes 4,500 to 5,000 clones, 91% detected once. The sequences come from skin, collected at week 4, from a patient treated with tofacitinib. The receptor source for this set is a human donor with alopecia areata.

The chain employs TRBV29-1 and TRBJ1-1; the match to TRBD1 covers 10 bases. The trim removed 7 bases at V and 6 bases at J, leaving 8 bases unmatched. The CDR3 runs to 13 residues. Germline V CDR1 and CDR2: SQVTM, ANQGSEA. The CDR3 sequence is CSAIGQGVSEAFF. Written as DNA, the CDR3 is TGCAGCGCAATTGGACAGGGGGTATCTGAAGCTTTCTTT. Full variable domain (rest looked up from reference TRBV29-1 and TRBJ1-1): SAVISQKPSRDICQRGTSLTIQCQVDSQVTMMFWYRQQPGQSLTLIATANQGSEATYESGFVIDKFPISRPNLTFSTLTVSNMSPEDSSIYLCSAIGQGVSEAFFGQGTRLTVV.

V and J are TRBV2 and TRBJ1-5, with D tentatively TRBD1 (6 bases). The germline CDR1 and CDR2 sequences are SNHLY and FYNNEI. This CDR3 contains 13 residues. Trimming removed 6 bases from V and 3 bases from J, with 9 bases in between. CDR3 DNA sequence: TGTGCCAGCAGCCGGGACACCAATCAGCCCCAGCATTTT. It encodes CASSRDTNQPQHF.

The CDR3 sequence is CASSATTRGDEQFF. CDR3 nucleotides: TGTGCCAGCAGCGCGACTACCCGGGGCGATGAGCAGTTCTTC. This chain joins TRBV7-2 and TRBJ2-1; the D call may be TRBD1 or TRBD2 (5 bases each). CDR3 length equals 14 residues. Trimming pared 5 bases from V and 8 bases from J, leaving 16 bases between. Germline V lookup: CDR1 SGHTA, CDR2 FQGNSA.

The chain uses TRBV15 and TRBJ2-1, with D possibly called TRBD1 or TRBD2 (5 bases each). The CDR3 has 16 residues. Germline values: CDR1 LNHNV, CDR2 YYDKDF (reference sequence). The V end was cut by 0 bases, the J end by 1 base, with 10 bases between. The CDR3 DNA reads as TGTGCCACCAGCAGAGACGGGGCTGGGTCCTACAATGAGCAGTTCTTC. Translating it yields CATSRDGAGSYNEQFF.

The V and J genes are TRBV19 and TRBJ1-1; possible D gene TRBD1, 5 bases. Germline V gene data show CDR1 as LNHDA and CDR2 as SQIVND (reference sequence). CDR3 size: 14 residues. Trimming took off 10 bases at V and 4 bases at J, with 19 bases between the two ends. The CDR3 here is CATHPGDRGTEAFF. The CDR3 DNA sequence: TGTGCCACCCACCCGGGGGACCGAGGCACTGAAGCTTTCTTT.

This clone was detected once. The V call is TRBV5-6, the J call TRBJ2-7; D is perhaps TRBD2 (5 bases). The CDR3 covers 14 residues. Trimming cost V 1 base and J 2 bases, with 10 bases left between them. Per the germline V gene, CDR1 is SGHDT and CDR2 is YYEEEE. This CDR3 is CASSLWTFPYEQYF. The CDR3 DNA is TGTGCCAGCAGCTTGTGGACTTTCCCCTACGAGCAGTACTTC. Using reference TRBV5-6 and TRBJ2-7 for the parts outside the CDR3, the full variable domain is DAGVTQSPTHLIKTRGQQVTLRCSPKSGHDTVSWYQQALGQGPQFIFQYYEEEERQRGNFPDRFSGHQFPNYSSELNVNALLLGDSALYLCASSLWTFPYEQYFGPGTRLTVT.

The V call is TRBV7-7, the J call TRBJ2-6, with 9 bases fitting TRBD1. CDR1 SSHAT and CDR2 FNYEAQ come from the germline V gene (reference sequence). J gave up 0 bases and V 5 bases, and 11 bases lay outside the gene matches. The CDR3 length is 19 residues. The CDR3 protein is CASSPGQGQANSGANVLTF. CDR3 DNA sequence: TGTGCCAGCAGCCCTGGACAGGGGCAAGCAAACTCTGGGGCCAACGTCCTGACTTTC.

The V call is TRBV6-1, the J call TRBJ1-1, with a possible D match to TRBD1 (5 bases). The CDR3 is 13 residues long. Germline V gene data show CDR1 as MNHNS and CDR2 as SASEGT. Trimming removed 7 bases at V and 6 bases at J, with 15 bases between. The CDR3 DNA reads as TGTGCCAGCAAGACACTTAAGGGGTCTGAAGCTTTCTTT. Its protein is CASKTLKGSEAFF.

V usage is TRBV6-4 and J usage is TRBJ2-1; D is perhaps TRBD2 (5 bases). From germline, CDR1 is MRHNA and CDR2 SNTAGT. The CDR3 sequence is 13 residues long. Trimming removed 3 bases at V and 8 bases at J, with 11 bases between. DNA for the CDR3: TGTGCCAGCAGTGAATGGCTAGCCGATGAGCAGTTCTTC. This translates into CASSEWLADEQFF.

The chain combines TRBV19 with TRBJ1-1, with a tentative D call TRBD1 (6 bases). The CDR3 has 16 residues. V lost 8 bases and J 2 bases, leaving 21 bases between the germline ends. CDR1 and CDR2 (germline): LNHDA, SQIVND (reference sequence). The CDR3 DNA reads TGTGCCAGTCACCTCCGAAAGGGACATGCTAACACTGAAGCTTTCTTT. Translation gives CASHLRKGHANTEAFF. The full variable domain, its missing parts supplied by reference TRBV19 and TRBJ1-1, is DGGITQSPKYLFRKEGQNVTLSCEQNLNHDAMYWYRQDPGQGLRLIYYSQIVNDFQKGDIAEGYSVSREKKESFPLTVTSAQKNPTAFYLCASHLRKGHANTEAFFGQGTRLTVV.

V is TRBV5-6 and J is TRBJ2-7; D uncertain. Between the trimmed V and J ends, which lost 3 bases and 3 bases, there was a span of 4 bases. There are 11 residues in the CDR3. The germline V gene has CDR1 SGHDT and CDR2 YYEEEE. CDR3: CASSSNYEQYF. DNA of the CDR3: TGTGCCAGCAGCTCAAACTACGAGCAGTACTTC.

In this sample, this clone turned up once. This chain joins TRBV15 and TRBJ2-7; TRBD1 matches at 9 bases. This CDR3 comprises 14 residues. Losses at the gene ends were 4 bases for V and 2 bases for J; bases not matched to a gene: 3. CDR1 is LNHNV, CDR2 YYDKDF, per germline (reference sequence). The CDR3 reads CATSKDRGPYEQYF. CDR3 DNA sequence: TGTGCCACCAGCAAGGACAGGGGTCCCTACGAGCAGTACTTC.

This chain links TRBV29-1 with TRBJ1-5; TRBD1 matches at 7 bases. Germline V gene lookup returns CDR1 SQVTM and CDR2 ANQGSEA. The CDR3 is 13 residues long. Trimming cost V 6 bases and J 7 bases; bases outside gene matches: 9. The CDR3 DNA reads as TGCAGCGTGAGTCCGGGACAGAGGCAGCCCCAGCATTTT. This encodes CSVSPGQRQPQHF. Full variable domain (missing parts from reference TRBV29-1 and TRBJ1-5): SAVISQKPSRDICQRGTSLTIQCQVDSQVTMMFWYRQQPGQSLTLIATANQGSEATYESGFVIDKFPISRPNLTFSTLTVSNMSPEDSSIYLCSVSPGQRQPQHFGDGTRLSIL.

The chain is built from TRBV9 and TRBJ1-5; 7 nucleotides match TRBD1. The CDR3 is 13 residues long. Trimming took 4 bases from V and 5 from J; bases not matched to a gene: 3. Germline-derived CDR1 and CDR2 are SGDLS and YYNGEE. This CDR3 reads CASSYTGDQPQHF. The CDR3 DNA reads TGTGCCAGCAGCTATACAGGGGATCAGCCCCAGCATTTT. The entire variable domain, with the rest obtained from reference TRBV9 and TRBJ1-5, is as follows: DSGVTQTPKHLITATGQRVTLRCSPRSGDLSVYWYQQSLDQGLQFLIQYYNGEERAKGNILERFSAQQFPDLHSELNLSSLELGDSALYFCASSYTGDQPQHFGDGTRLSIL.

The genes are TRBV7-9 and TRBJ1-1, with TRBD1 identical over 9 bases. Germline V gene sequence: CDR1 SEHNR, CDR2 FQNEAQ (reference sequence). V trimming: 4 bases; J trimming: 7 bases; junction bases outside the gene matches: 10. This CDR3 has 15 amino acids. The CDR3 DNA follows: TGTGCCAGCAGCTCCCCCGGGGACAGGGCGTTTGAAGCTTTCTTT. Residues: CASSSPGDRAFEAFF.

J is TRBJ2-3 and V is TRBV4-1, with D hard to call. Between the trimmed V and J ends, which lost 1 base and 2 bases, there was a span of 7 bases. This CDR3 spans 14 amino acids. Germline V gene data show CDR1 as MGHRA and CDR2 as YSYEKL. DNA of the CDR3: TGCGCCAGCAGCCAAGTCAGGACCACAGATACGCAGTATTTT. Protein: CASSQVRTTDTQYF.

This chain connects TRBV27 to TRBJ1-5; D uncertain. Trimming cost V 1 base and J 7 bases, with 14 bases left between them. Germline V gene data show CDR1 as MNHEY and CDR2 as SMNVEV (reference sequence). This CDR3 spans 15 amino acids. This CDR3 reads CASSLFGQSTQPQHF. For the CDR3, the DNA is TGTGCCAGCAGTTTATTTGGGCAGTCCACCCAGCCCCAGCATTTT.

The chain is built from TRBV11-2 and TRBJ2-7; 9 bases match TRBD2. Germline V gene data show CDR1 as SGHAT and CDR2 as FQNNGV. The CDR3 is 16 residues long. Losses at the gene ends were 3 bases for V and 2 bases for J; bases not matched to a gene: 8. This chain's CDR3 is CASSFTSGGIPYEQYF. The CDR3 nucleotides read TGTGCCAGCAGCTTTACGAGCGGGGGGATTCCCTACGAGCAGTACTTC. Filled out from reference TRBV11-2 and TRBJ2-7, the complete variable domain reads EAGVAQSPRYKIIEKRQSVAFWCNPISGHATLYWYQQILGQGPKLLIQFQNNGVVDDSQLPKDRFSAERLKGVDSTLKIQPAKLEDSAVYLCASSFTSGGIPYEQYFGPGTRLTVT.

The chain couples TRBV29-1 to TRBJ1-4; D uncertain. The germline V gene has CDR1 SQVTM and CDR2 ANQGSEA. There are 12 residues in the CDR3. V was shortened by 7 bases and J by 4 bases, with 10 bases between the two germline ends. The CDR3 loop is CSAAENNEKLFF. The DNA for the CDR3 is TGCAGCGCCGCCGAAAATAATGAAAAACTGTTTTTT.

CDR3 amino acids: CASSQDSTRTEAFF. The DNA of the CDR3 is TGTGCCAGCAGCCAAGATAGCACACGTACTGAAGCTTTCTTT. This chain uses TRBV14 with TRBJ1-1; D unclear. The CDR3 consists of 14 residues. V gave up 0 bases and J gave up 5 bases, with 10 bases separating them. Germline V gene sequence: CDR1 SGHDN, CDR2 FVKESK.

The J gene is TRBJ2-7, the V gene TRBV7-2, with D perhaps TRBD1 or TRBD2 (6 bases each). Trimming shortened V by 1 base and J by 0 bases, and 16 bases separated the two germline ends. Germline V CDR1 and CDR2: SGHTA, FQGNSA. The CDR3 is 17 amino acids. CDR3 region: CASSLVGGGQSSYEQYF. As DNA, the CDR3 is TGTGCCAGCAGCTTAGTAGGTGGGGGGCAGAGCTCCTACGAGCAGTACTTC.

This rearrangement joins TRBV2 to TRBJ2-3; unclear D gene. The germline V gene has CDR1 SNHLY and CDR2 FYNNEI. CDR3 size: 14 residues. V lost 4 bases to trimming and J lost 6 bases, with 14 bases between them. CDR3 amino acids: CASSVFDDSDTQYF. CDR3 bases: TGTGCCAGCAGTGTTTTCGATGATTCGGATACGCAGTATTTT.

The chain carries TRBV19 and TRBJ2-7; 10 nucleotides line up with TRBD1. With V trimmed by 9 bases and J by 3 bases, 5 bases remained unmatched. The CDR3 runs 13 residues. CDR1 is LNHDA and CDR2 is SQIVND in the germline V gene (reference sequence). Here the CDR3 reads CASRDRGGYEQYF. The CDR3 region has the DNA TGTGCCAGCCGGGACAGGGGCGGCTACGAGCAGTACTTC.

The chain links TRBV5-1 to TRBJ1-1; 7 positions agree with TRBD1. This CDR3 comprises 12 residues. Trimming cost V 2 bases and J 5 bases; bases outside gene matches: 0. The germline gives CDR1 SGHRS, CDR2 YFSETQ. CDR3 nucleotide sequence: TGCGCCAGCAGCTTACAGGGGACTGAAGCTTTCTTT. Translating it yields CASSLQGTEAFF.

The chain links TRBV6-1 to TRBJ1-1; TRBD1 agrees at 9 bases. Trimming cost V 0 bases and J 3 bases; bases outside gene matches: 5. Per the germline V gene, CDR1 is MNHNS and CDR2 is SASEGT. The CDR3 has 16 amino acids. CDR3 nucleotide sequence: TGTGCCAGCAGTGAAGCGCTTGGGACAGGGCACACTGAAGCTTTCTTT. Protein product: CASSEALGTGHTEAFF.

This clone has just one count. The chain is built from TRBV4-3 and TRBJ2-6; D is ambiguous. Germline values: CDR1 LGHNA, CDR2 YSLEER. CDR3 size: 17 residues. V was pared by 0 bases and J by 0 bases, with 9 bases between. The CDR3 bases are TGCGCCAGCAGCCAAGATCGCCGGAGCTCTGGGGCCAACGTCCTGACTTTC. Residues: CASSQDRRSSGANVLTF.

The CDR3, as DNA: TGTGCCAGCAGTGACTCGACAGGGGGCAATCAGCCCCAGCATTTT. This gives the protein CASSDSTGGNQPQHF. This rearrangement joins TRBV6-4 to TRBJ1-5, with 8 bases matching TRBD1. The CDR3 contains 15 residues. V dropped 0 bases and J dropped 2; count of bases not matched to a gene: 0. Germline lookup yields CDR1 MRHNA and CDR2 SNTAGT.

This clone was detected a few times. The CDR3 DNA is TGTGCCAGCAGCTTAGGTCGAACGACAGCAACTAATGAAAAACTGTTTTTT. As protein: CASSLGRTTATNEKLFF. The chain combines TRBV7-9 with TRBJ1-4; the D gene is possibly TRBD1 (5 bases). The CDR3 sequence is 17 residues long. In germline, CDR1 is SEHNR, CDR2 FQNEAQ (reference sequence). V lost 1 base and J 0 bases, leaving 12 bases between the germline ends.